These 7 T cell receptor beta chains share one sample of origin, sequenced in a study of blood T cell repertoires in COVID-19. Libraries were prepared by immunoSEQ multiplex PCR; TCRdb keeps only in-frame clonotypes and omits some of them. The sample shows approximately 290,000 clones, about 89% of them seen only once. Sample: peripheral blood. Receptor source: a man aged 30 to 45 with acute or convalescent COVID-19.

The V call is TRBV28, the J call TRBJ2-5; 11 bases map to TRBD2. Germline CDR1 is MDHEN and CDR2 is SYDVKM. Trimming removed 8 bases from V and 5 bases from J; junction bases left unmatched: 7. The CDR3 has 14 residues. The CDR3 protein is CASASGGPRETQYF. The DNA for the CDR3 is TGTGCCAGCGCTAGCGGGGGGCCTAGGGAGACCCAGTACTTC.

This clone is a singleton in its sample. J is TRBJ2-4 and V is TRBV2, with 8 positions matching TRBD1. Germline assignment: CDR1 SNHLY and CDR2 FYNNEI. The CDR3 totals 16 residues. The V segment lost 5 bases and the J segment 0 bases; nucleotides outside the gene matches: 6. The CDR3 DNA follows: TGTGCCAGCAGTCCGACAGGGGTACTAGCCAAAAACATTCAGTACTTC. Its protein is CASSPTGVLAKNIQYF.

The J gene is TRBJ2-2, the V gene TRBV6-5, with D unclear. The CDR3 contains 13 residues. V lost 7 bases and J 6 bases, leaving 12 bases between the germline ends. CDR1 is MNHEY and CDR2 is SVGAGI in the germline V gene. The CDR3 region is CASTRLSAGELFF. CDR3 nucleotides: TGTGCCAGCACCAGGTTGAGTGCCGGGGAGCTGTTTTTT.

The rearrangement uses TRBV9 and TRBJ1-3; a weak D match, TRBD1 (6 bases). V gave up 3 bases and J gave up 7 bases, with 14 bases separating them. The CDR3 length is 14 residues. Germline V gene sequence: CDR1 SGDLS, CDR2 YYNGEE. The CDR3 region is CASSATGDSNTIYF. The CDR3 DNA reads as TGTGCCAGCAGCGCGACAGGTGACTCGAACACCATATATTTT.

The chain uses TRBV28 and TRBJ1-5; a possible D gene is TRBD1 (6 bases). Trimming cost V 5 bases and J 7 bases, with 18 bases left between them. The CDR3 runs to 15 residues. CDR1 and CDR2 (germline): MDHEN, SYDVKM. The CDR3 nucleotides read TGTGCCAGCAGTCCCAAGAGAGGGGGTCGGCAGCCCCAGCATTTT. This encodes CASSPKRGGRQPQHF.

V gene TRBV7-2 combines with J gene TRBJ2-1; 9 nucleotides agree with TRBD2. CDR1 and CDR2 from the germline V gene are SGHTA and FQGNSA. The trim removed 5 bases at V and 4 bases at J, leaving 9 bases unmatched. CDR3 length: 16 residues. For the CDR3, the DNA is TGTGCCAGCAGCCGCCCCGGGACTAGCCCGTACAATGAGCAGTTCTTC. Its translation: CASSRPGTSPYNEQFF.

This sequence joins TRBV5-1 and TRBJ2-2; 7 nucleotides align to TRBD1. J lost 6 bases, V lost 0 bases, and 8 bases had no gene match. Germline V lookup: CDR1 SGHRS, CDR2 YFSETQ. CDR3 length equals 16 residues. CDR3: CASSLALDRVSGELFF. Here the CDR3 DNA reads TGCGCCAGCAGCTTGGCCCTAGACAGGGTGTCCGGGGAGCTGTTTTTT.